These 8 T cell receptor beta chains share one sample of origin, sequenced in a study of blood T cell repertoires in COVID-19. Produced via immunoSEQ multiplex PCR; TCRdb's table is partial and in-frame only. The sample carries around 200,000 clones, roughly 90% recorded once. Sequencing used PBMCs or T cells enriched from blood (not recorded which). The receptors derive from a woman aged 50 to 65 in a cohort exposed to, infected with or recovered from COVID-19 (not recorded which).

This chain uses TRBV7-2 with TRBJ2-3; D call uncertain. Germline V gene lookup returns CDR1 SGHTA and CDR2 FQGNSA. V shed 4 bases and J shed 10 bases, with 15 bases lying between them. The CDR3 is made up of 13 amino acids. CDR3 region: CASSWPGANSQYF. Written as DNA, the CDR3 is TGTGCCAGCAGCTGGCCAGGTGCTAACTCGCAGTATTTT.

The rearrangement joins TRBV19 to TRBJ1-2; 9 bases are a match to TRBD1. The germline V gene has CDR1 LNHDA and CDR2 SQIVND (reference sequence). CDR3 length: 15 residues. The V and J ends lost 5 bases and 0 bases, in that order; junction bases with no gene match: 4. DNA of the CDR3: TGTGCCAGTAGTGCTTGGGACAGGGCTAACTATGGCTACACCTTC. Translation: CASSAWDRANYGYTF.

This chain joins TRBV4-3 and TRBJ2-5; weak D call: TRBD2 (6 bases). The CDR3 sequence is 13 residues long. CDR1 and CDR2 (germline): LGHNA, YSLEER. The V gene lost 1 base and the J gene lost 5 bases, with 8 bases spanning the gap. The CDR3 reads CASSQGGGETQYF. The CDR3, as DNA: TGCGCCAGCAGCCAAGGAGGAGGGGAGACCCAGTACTTC.

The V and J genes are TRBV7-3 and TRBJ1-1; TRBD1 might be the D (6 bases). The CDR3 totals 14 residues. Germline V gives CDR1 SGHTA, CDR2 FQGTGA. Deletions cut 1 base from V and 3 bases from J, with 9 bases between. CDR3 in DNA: TGTGCCAGCAGCTTAAAGGGGGACGACACTGAAGCTTTCTTT. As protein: CASSLKGDDTEAFF.

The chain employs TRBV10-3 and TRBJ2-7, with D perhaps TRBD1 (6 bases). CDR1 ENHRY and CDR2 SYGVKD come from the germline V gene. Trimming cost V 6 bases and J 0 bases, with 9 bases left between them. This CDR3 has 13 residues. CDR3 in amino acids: CAIRDRNSYEQYF. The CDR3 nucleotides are TGTGCCATCAGAGACAGGAACTCCTACGAGCAGTACTTC.

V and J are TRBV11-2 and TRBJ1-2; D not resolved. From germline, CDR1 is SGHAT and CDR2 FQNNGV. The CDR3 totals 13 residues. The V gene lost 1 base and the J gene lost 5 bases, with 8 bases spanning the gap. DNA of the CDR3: TGTGCCAGCAGCTTAGGCCCGGAGTATGGCTACACCTTC. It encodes CASSLGPEYGYTF.

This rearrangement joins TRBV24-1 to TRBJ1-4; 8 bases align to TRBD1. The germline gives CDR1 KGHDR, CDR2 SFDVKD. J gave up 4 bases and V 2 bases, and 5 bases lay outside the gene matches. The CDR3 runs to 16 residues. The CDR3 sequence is CATSDSSTGDNEKLFF. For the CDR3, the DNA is TGTGCCACCAGTGATTCCTCGACAGGGGATAATGAAAAACTGTTTTTT.

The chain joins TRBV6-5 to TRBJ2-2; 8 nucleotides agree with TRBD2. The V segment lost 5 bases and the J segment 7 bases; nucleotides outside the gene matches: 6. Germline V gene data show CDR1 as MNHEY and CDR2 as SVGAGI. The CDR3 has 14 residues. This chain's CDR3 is CASSRGGSFGELFF. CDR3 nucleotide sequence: TGTGCCAGCAGTCGCGGGGGGAGTTTCGGGGAGCTGTTTTTT.